The clone carrying this TCR beta chain was detected many times. The data belong to a study of patients and donors after allogeneic stem cell transplantation. TCRdb processed the RT-PCR reads anew with MiXCR; each CDR3 protein has one entry. This sample carries approximately 27,000 distinct CDR3 sequences, around 7.9% of them seen once, and the ten largest clones take 48%. The germline V gene encodes CDR1 SGDLS and CDR2 YYNGEE. The V gene lost 0 bases and the J gene lost 9 bases, with 12 bases spanning the gap. The CDR3 loop spans 13 amino acids. This clonotype was sampled from a human donor who was either an allogeneic HSCT recipient or a stem cell or donor lymphocyte infusion donor (not recorded which). It is not recorded whose cells these are; they may come from a transplant donor. The chain links TRBV9 to TRBJ1-1, with D possibly matching TRBD1 (5 bases). Specimen: blood, either unsorted or a sorted T cell fraction (not recorded which). CDR3 amino acids: CASSVGRAGQAFF. DNA of the CDR3: TGTGCCAGCAGCGTAGGCAGGGCGGGACAAGCTTTCTTT.